A selection of T cell receptor beta chains follows, all from one sample in a study of cytomegalovirus exposure and HLA in healthy donors. The data were produced by immunoSEQ multiplex PCR, yet TCRdb's version contains in-frame clones alone and is incomplete. The sample has about 100,000 clones, approximately 85% seen once; the top ten hold under 5%. The sequencing sample was made of PBMCs. Receptors originate from a young man in good health and CMV-seronegative. Each CDR3 is given with its conserved first and last residue. D genes are given only for firm matches. Rows give clone size only sometimes, using once, few, many, or a class for an expanded clone.

j_gene | abundance | d_gene | v_gene | CDR3nt | CDR3aa
TRBJ2-7 | NA | TRBD1 | TRBV7-8 | TGTGCCAGCAGCCGCGGACAGGGGTGGGTCTACGAGCAGTACTTC | CASSRGQGWVYEQYF
TRBJ1-2 | NA | NA | TRBV29-1 | TGCAGCGTGGTGGGCCGAGCCAGCTACACCTTC | CSVVGRASYTF
TRBJ1-1 | NA | TRBD1 | TRBV5-1 | TGCGCCAGCAGCTACACAGGGGTTGACACTGAAGCTTTCTTT | CASSYTGVDTEAFF
TRBJ1-3 | once | TRBD1 | TRBV5-4 | TGTGCCAGCAGCTCGAAGTGGGGGACAGGACTCTCTGGAAACACCATATATTTT | CASSSKWGTGLSGNTIYF
TRBJ1-3 | NA | NA | TRBV5-4 | TGTGCCAGCAGCTTGGCCGGTGGAAACACCATATATTTT | CASSLAGGNTIYF
TRBJ2-1 | few | TRBD2 | TRBV4-3 | TGCGCCAGCAGCCAAGGGTTCCCCCCTAGCGGGCTATACAATGAGCAGTTCTTC | CASSQGFPPSGLYNEQFF
TRBJ1-2 | NA | TRBD1 | TRBV6-7 | TGTGCCAGCAGTTACTCGCTCCGGGACAGGGGCTATGGCTACACCTTC | CASSYSLRDRGYGYTF
TRBJ2-7 | once | NA | TRBV2 | TGTGCCAGCAGTGAACGAGGGCCCGCGTTGCGACACGAGCAGTACTTC | CASSERGPALRHEQYF
TRBJ1-3 | NA | NA | TRBV5-6 | TGTGCCAGCAGCTTTTCGTCCTCGTACTCTGGAAACACCATATATTTT | CASSFSSSYSGNTIYF
TRBJ2-6 | NA | NA | TRBV2 | TGTGCCAGCAACAGAGAGGCCAACGTCCTGACTTTC | CASNREANVLTF
TRBJ1-1 | NA | TRBD1 | TRBV2 | TGTGCCAGCAGTGAAGGACAGGGTGTACCCACTGAAGCTTTCTTT | CASSEGQGVPTEAFF
TRBJ1-3 | NA | TRBD1 | TRBV5-6 | TGTGCCAGCAGCTTGGCCCGGGACAGGGAACTTGGAAACACCATATATTTT | CASSLARDRELGNTIYF
TRBJ1-1 | NA | TRBD1 | TRBV2 | TGTGCCAGCAGTCGTAGGACAGGTCGGACTGAAGCTTTCTTT | CASSRRTGRTEAFF
TRBJ2-1 | NA | TRBD2 | TRBV11-3 | TGTGCCAGCAGCCCCGGGGGGAATGAGCAGTTCTTC | CASSPGGNEQFF
TRBJ1-4 | NA | TRBD1 | TRBV10-3 | TGTGCCATCAGGGAAACGGGACAGGGGGACGAAAAACTGTTTTTT | CAIRETGQGDEKLFF
TRBJ1-1 | NA | NA | TRBV5-4 | TGTGCCAGCAGCTTGGACCAGGGCGGTTCGGCTTTCTTT | CASSLDQGGSAFF
TRBJ2-5 | once | NA | TRBV6-5 | TGTGCCAGCAGTTACTCGAGTAACCAGTACTTC | CASSYSSNQYF
TRBJ1-1 | NA | TRBD1 | TRBV10-3 | TGTGCCATCAGTGAGTCTCGGACAGGGAGCCTGAACACTGAAGCTTTCTTT | CAISESRTGSLNTEAFF
TRBJ2-7 | NA | TRBD2 | TRBV11-2 | TGTGCCAGCAGCTTAGCCAGACTAGCTTATAGCTCCTACGAGCAGTACTTC | CASSLARLAYSSYEQYF
TRBJ1-6 | NA | TRBD1 | TRBV25-1 | TGTGCCAGCAGTACCCCCTCCGGGACAGGCAATTCACCCCTCCACTTT | CASSTPSGTGNSPLHF
TRBJ1-2 | NA | TRBD1 | TRBV4-1 | TGCGCCAGCAGCCAAGTGGGGACAGGGGGGTATGGCTACACCTTC | CASSQVGTGGYGYTF
TRBJ1-1 | NA | NA | TRBV28 | TGTGCCAGCAGAGATGACAGACTGAACACTGAAGCTTTCTTT | CASRDDRLNTEAFF
TRBJ2-1 | few | NA | TRBV9 | TGTGCCAGCAGCGTAGGAGCCCCTACTGCGAAGTTCTTC | CASSVGAPTAKFF
TRBJ1-4 | once | TRBD1 | TRBV6-1 | TGTGCCAGCGCCGGGACAGATGAAAAACTGTTTTTT | CASAGTDEKLFF
TRBJ2-7 | once | TRBD2 | TRBV27 | TGTGCCAGCATCCCGACCGGGACTAGCGGGACCTACGAGCAGTACTTC | CASIPTGTSGTYEQYF
TRBJ1-4 | NA | TRBD1 | TRBV2 | TGTGCCAGCAGTGAAGCGACAGGGTTAAATGAAAAACTGTTTTTT | CASSEATGLNEKLFF
TRBJ2-7 | NA | TRBD2 | TRBV7-2 | TGTGCCAGCAGCTGGACTAGCGGGGGACGGGAGCAGTACTTC | CASSWTSGGREQYF
TRBJ2-1 | few | NA | TRBV9 | TGTGCCAGCAGCGTAGAAGGAGTAGCGCCGGATGAGCAGTTCTTC | CASSVEGVAPDEQFF
TRBJ2-5 | NA | TRBD2 | TRBV30 | TGTGCCTGGAGTTCCGGGACTAGCGGGAAGCTCGGAGAGACCCAGTACTTC | CAWSSGTSGKLGETQYF
TRBJ2-7 | NA | NA | TRBV7-8 | TGTGCCAGCAGCTTAGGGGCCAGCTTCTACGAGCAGTACTTC | CASSLGASFYEQYF
TRBJ1-5 | NA | NA | TRBV19 | TGTGCCAGTAGTATAGACAGGGCTGATCAGCCCCAGCATTTT | CASSIDRADQPQHF
TRBJ1-2 | NA | NA | TRBV27 | TGTGCCAGCATTCCCCATCGGAATGGGAGAGATGGCTACACCTTC | CASIPHRNGRDGYTF
TRBJ2-5 | NA | TRBD1 | TRBV7-2 | TGTGCCAGCAGCCCTGGACAGGGACGAGAGACCCAGTACTTC | CASSPGQGRETQYF
TRBJ2-2 | NA | NA | TRBV30 | TGTGCCTGGAGCGTTGGGCTGAACACCGGGGAGCTGTTTTTT | CAWSVGLNTGELFF
TRBJ2-6 | medium-sized | TRBD2 | TRBV4-2 | TGTGCCAGCAGCCAGGAGCGGGGCTCTGGGGCCAACGTCCTGACTTTC | CASSQERGSGANVLTF
TRBJ2-3 | NA | NA | TRBV28 | TGTGCCAGCAGCCTTGGAAAGGGAGCAGATACGCAGTATTTT | CASSLGKGADTQYF
TRBJ1-5 | NA | NA | TRBV28 | TGTGCCAGCAGGCCAGGGTTTAGCAATCAGCCCCAGCATTTT | CASRPGFSNQPQHF
TRBJ2-7 | NA | NA | TRBV5-4 | TGTGCCAGCGGACGGGAGCGTCGTGGGGAGCAGTACTTC | CASGRERRGEQYF
TRBJ2-2 | NA | NA | TRBV4-1 | TGCGCCAGCAGCCAATTCGGGGGAGATTTCGGGGAGCTGTTTTTT | CASSQFGGDFGELFF
TRBJ1-1 | NA | NA | TRBV6-5 | TGTGCCAGCAGTTACCTTAGGGGAACTGAAGCTTTCTTT | CASSYLRGTEAFF
TRBJ2-2 | NA | NA | TRBV5-5 | TGTGCCAGCAGTCACGGGCAGGGGAACACCGGGGAGCTGTTTTTT | CASSHGQGNTGELFF
TRBJ2-7 | NA | TRBD2 | TRBV6-1 | TGTGCCAGCAGCCGGACTAGCGGGAGCTACGAGCAGTACTTC | CASSRTSGSYEQYF